One sample yielded the 4 T cell receptor beta chains listed below, sequenced in a study of blood T cell repertoires in COVID-19. The method was immunoSEQ multiplex PCR; TCRdb's version includes in-frame clones alone and lacks a portion of them. Of roughly 150,000 clones listed, around 80% are singletons. The specimen sequenced was PBMCs or T cells enriched from blood (not recorded which). Receptors were obtained from a man aged 50 to 60 who had recovered from COVID-19.

The chain uses TRBV30 and TRBJ1-5; D not certain. V lost 0 bases and J 7 bases, leaving 10 bases between the germline ends. CDR1 is GTSNPN, CDR2 SVGIG, per germline (reference sequence). The CDR3 has 13 residues. The CDR3, as DNA: TGTGCCTGGAGTGTCCAGGTACAGCAGCCCCAGCATTTT. This encodes CAWSVQVQQPQHF.

This chain links TRBV5-1 with TRBJ1-2, with D possibly being TRBD1 (5 bases). The CDR3 length is 15 residues. Germline CDR1 and CDR2: SGHRS and YFSETQ. V lost 4 bases and J 4 bases, leaving 17 bases between the germline ends. The CDR3 sequence: CASSATSRDRYGYTF. DNA for the CDR3: TGCGCCAGCAGCGCGACTAGCCGGGACCGCTATGGCTACACCTTC.

This chain joins TRBV2 and TRBJ2-3; no clear D. The CDR3 loop spans 12 amino acids. CDR1 and CDR2 (germline): SNHLY, FYNNEI. Trimming pared 5 bases from V and 2 bases from J, leaving 5 bases between. As DNA, the CDR3 is TGTGCCAGCAGTACAGCCACAGATACGCAGTATTTT. Protein sequence: CASSTATDTQYF.

The chain recombines TRBV7-2 with TRBJ2-7, with TRBD1 matching 8 bases. In germline, CDR1 is SGHTA, CDR2 FQGNSA. This CDR3 has 16 residues. V was clipped by 1 base and J by 1 base; unmatched bases: 6. As DNA, the CDR3 is TGTGCCAGCAGCTTAGGGGTACAGGGGGGATCCTACGAGCAGTACTTC. Amino acids: CASSLGVQGGSYEQYF. Based on the CDR3 plus reference TRBV7-2 and TRBJ2-7, the full variable domain is GAGVSQSPSNKVTEKGKDVELRCDPISGHTALYWYRQSLGQGLEFLIYFQGNSAPDKSGLPSDRFSAERTGGSVSTLTIQRTQQEDSAVYLCASSLGVQGGSYEQYFGPGTRLTVT.